This T cell receptor beta chain derives from a study of cytomegalovirus exposure and HLA in healthy donors. 13 Jbeta primers and 60 Vbeta primers were used for the PCR. This table comes from immunoSEQ multiplex PCR, and its TCRdb copy is limited to in-frame clones, with some not included. The sample gives roughly 60,000 clones, more than 75% of which show up once; 1.4% to 1.5% is in the top ten. This CDR3 is built from 15 residues. Germline trimming cut 4 bases from V and 8 bases from J; bases unmatched to any gene: 8. Looked up from germline, CDR1 is LGHNA and CDR2 is YNFKEQ. Sequenced: PBMCs. V and J are TRBV4-2 and TRBJ1-6; 7 nucleotides match TRBD1. This TCR was sampled from a female donor in good health and CMV-seronegative. This chain's CDR3 is CASSPSGTDYSPLHF. The CDR3 DNA reads TGTGCCAGCAGCCCCTCCGGGACAGACTATTCACCCCTCCACTTT.